This TCR beta chain is from a study of CD8 T cells in ankylosing spondylitis. The table lists this clonotype with many counts. Its antigen remains unidentified. An end of the junction does not agree with germline; a read error may underlie this. Making the TCR beta libraries involved quantitative 5'-RACE with molecular barcodes. TCRdb re-analysed the 5' RACE reads in MiXCR, keeping a single row per CDR3 protein. The repertoire has 200,000 to 250,000 distinct CDR3 sequences, approximately 24% of them found once; the top ten carry 5% to 8%. The CDR3 has 14 residues. Looked up from germline, CDR1 is LGHDT and CDR2 is YNNKEL (reference sequence). Study conclusions and caveats: There was reportedly significant enrichment of clones that were disease-linked in matched ankylosing spondylitis synovial fluid. Before this, some motif variants had been reported in reactive arthritis synovial fluid and blood.

The receptor comes from a male donor with ankylosing spondylitis or in good health (not recorded which). The sequencing input was blood, either unsorted or a sorted T cell fraction (not recorded which). The V gene is TRBV3-1, the J gene TRBJ2-3, with a weak D call TRBD2 (6 bases). This CDR3 is CASSQDHRGTRLHF. In DNA, the CDR3 is TGTGCCAGCAGCCAAGATCATCGGGGGACCCGACTACATTTT.